The present entry profiles one TCR beta chain with its context. The antigen is unknown. The entry originates in a study of cytomegalovirus exposure and HLA in healthy donors. Notes on the study in general: Upon later analysis, TCR association rates were observed to vary by HLA locus, being highest for DRB1 and lowest for HLA-C. Rarity marked most TCR sequences, yet some public TCRs occurred in many donors. In an earlier analysis, most TCR beta V segments were productive about 87% or about 30% of the time. Most likely, a cluster of highly shared sequence variants arose as a sequencing artifact.

J lost 1 base, V lost 6 bases, and 1 base had no gene match. Germline CDR1 and CDR2: WSHSY and SAAADI. The CDR3 runs to 13 residues. PCR involved 60 Vbeta and 13 Jbeta primers. Profiled with immunoSEQ multiplex PCR; TCRdb holds only in-frame clones, not every one. Among 150,000 to 200,000 clones, roughly 80% were seen once, and the ten largest hold 7% to 9%. The chain joins TRBV10-2 to TRBJ2-7, with 9 bases that match TRBD1. What was sequenced was PBMCs. This clonotype originated in a male donor in good health and CMV-seropositive. CDR3 sequence: CASSGQGSYEQYF. CDR3 bases: TGCGCCAGCAGCGGACAGGGGTCCTACGAGCAGTACTTC.